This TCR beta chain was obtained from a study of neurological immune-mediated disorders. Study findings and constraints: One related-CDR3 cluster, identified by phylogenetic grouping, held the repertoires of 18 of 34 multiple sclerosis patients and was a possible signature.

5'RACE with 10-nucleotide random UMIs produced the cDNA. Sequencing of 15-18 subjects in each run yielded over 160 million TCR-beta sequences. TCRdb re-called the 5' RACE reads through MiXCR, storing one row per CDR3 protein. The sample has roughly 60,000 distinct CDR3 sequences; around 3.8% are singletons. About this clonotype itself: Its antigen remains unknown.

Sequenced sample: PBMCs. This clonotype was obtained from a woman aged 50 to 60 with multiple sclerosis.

The CDR3, as DNA: TGTGCCAGCAGCTTGTCGGGACAGCCGAACACTGAAGCTTTCTTT. Translated: CASSLSGQPNTEAFF. The chain couples TRBV5-5 to TRBJ1-1; 7 positions match TRBD1. With 1 base clipped from V and 1 base from J, the junction kept 4 bases outside the gene matches. The CDR3 loop spans 15 amino acids. CDR1 is SGHKS and CDR2 is YYEKEE in the germline V gene (reference sequence).